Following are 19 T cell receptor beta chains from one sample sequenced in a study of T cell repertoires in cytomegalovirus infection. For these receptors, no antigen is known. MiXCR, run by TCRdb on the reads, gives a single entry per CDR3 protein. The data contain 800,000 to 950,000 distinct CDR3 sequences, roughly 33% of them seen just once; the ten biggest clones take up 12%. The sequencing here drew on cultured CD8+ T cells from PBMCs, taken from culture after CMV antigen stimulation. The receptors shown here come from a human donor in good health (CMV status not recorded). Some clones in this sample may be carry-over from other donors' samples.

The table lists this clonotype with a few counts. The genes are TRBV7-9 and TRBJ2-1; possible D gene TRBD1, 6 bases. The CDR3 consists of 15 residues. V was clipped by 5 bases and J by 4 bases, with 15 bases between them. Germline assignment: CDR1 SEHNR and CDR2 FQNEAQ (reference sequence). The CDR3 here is CASSPIPGAYNEQFF. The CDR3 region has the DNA TGTGCCAGCAGCCCTATTCCAGGGGCGTACAATGAGCAGTTCTTC. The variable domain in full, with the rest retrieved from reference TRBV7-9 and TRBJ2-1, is DTGVSQNPRHKITKRGQNVTFRCDPISEHNRLYWYRQTLGQGPEFLTYFQNEAQLEKSRLLSDRFSAERPKGSFSTLEIQRTEQGDSAMYLCASSPIPGAYNEQFFGPGTRLTVL.

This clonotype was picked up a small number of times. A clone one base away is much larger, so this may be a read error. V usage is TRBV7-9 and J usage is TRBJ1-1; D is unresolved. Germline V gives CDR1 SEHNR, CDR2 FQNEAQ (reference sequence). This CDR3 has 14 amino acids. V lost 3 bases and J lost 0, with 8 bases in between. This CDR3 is CASSFARMNTEAFF. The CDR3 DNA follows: TGTGCCAGCAGCTTTGCCAGAATGAACACTGAAGCTTTCTTT.

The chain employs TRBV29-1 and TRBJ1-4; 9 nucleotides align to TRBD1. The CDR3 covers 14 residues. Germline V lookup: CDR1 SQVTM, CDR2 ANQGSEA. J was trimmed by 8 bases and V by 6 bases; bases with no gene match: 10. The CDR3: CSVDPGTGHEKLFF. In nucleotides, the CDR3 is TGCAGCGTGGACCCCGGGACAGGGCACGAAAAACTGTTTTTT.

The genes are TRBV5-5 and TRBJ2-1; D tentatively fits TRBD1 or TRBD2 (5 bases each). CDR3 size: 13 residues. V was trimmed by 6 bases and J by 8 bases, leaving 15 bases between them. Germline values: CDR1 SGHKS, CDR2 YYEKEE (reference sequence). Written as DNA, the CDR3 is TGTGCCAGCATCCCCTCGGGGCAATATGAGCAGTTCTTC. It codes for CASIPSGQYEQFF.

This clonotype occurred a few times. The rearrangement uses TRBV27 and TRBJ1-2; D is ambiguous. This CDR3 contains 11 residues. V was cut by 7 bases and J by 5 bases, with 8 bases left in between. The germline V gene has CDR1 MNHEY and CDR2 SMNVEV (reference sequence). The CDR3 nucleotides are TGTGCCAGCATAGGTCGGTATGGCTACACCTTC. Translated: CASIGRYGYTF.

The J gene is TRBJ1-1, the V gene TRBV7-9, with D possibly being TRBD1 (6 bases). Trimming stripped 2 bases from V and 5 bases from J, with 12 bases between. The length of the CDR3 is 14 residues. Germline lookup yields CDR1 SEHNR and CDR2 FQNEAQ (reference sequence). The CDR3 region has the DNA TGTGCCAGCAGCTTAAACAGGGTGTGGACTGAAGCTTTCTTT. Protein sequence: CASSLNRVWTEAFF.

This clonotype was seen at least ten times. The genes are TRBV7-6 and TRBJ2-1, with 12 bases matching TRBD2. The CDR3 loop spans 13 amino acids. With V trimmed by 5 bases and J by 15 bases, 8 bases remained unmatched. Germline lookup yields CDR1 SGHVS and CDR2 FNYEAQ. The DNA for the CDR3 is TGTGCCAGCAGCCCTAGCGGGGGGGGCGCTAGGTTCTTC. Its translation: CASSPSGGGARFF.

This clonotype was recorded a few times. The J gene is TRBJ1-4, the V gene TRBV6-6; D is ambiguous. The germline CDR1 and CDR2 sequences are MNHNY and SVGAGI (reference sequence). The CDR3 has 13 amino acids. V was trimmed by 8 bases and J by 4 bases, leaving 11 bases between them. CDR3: CASGVWFNEKLFF. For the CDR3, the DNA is TGTGCCAGCGGTGTATGGTTTAATGAAAAACTGTTTTTT.

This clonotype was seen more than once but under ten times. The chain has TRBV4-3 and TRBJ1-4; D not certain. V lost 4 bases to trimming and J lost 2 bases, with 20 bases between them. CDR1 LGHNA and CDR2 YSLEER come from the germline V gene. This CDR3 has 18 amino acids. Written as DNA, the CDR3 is TGCGCCAGCAGCCCTACGGGAGGGTGGGGTAGCACTAATGAAAAACTGTTTTTT. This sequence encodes CASSPTGGWGSTNEKLFF.

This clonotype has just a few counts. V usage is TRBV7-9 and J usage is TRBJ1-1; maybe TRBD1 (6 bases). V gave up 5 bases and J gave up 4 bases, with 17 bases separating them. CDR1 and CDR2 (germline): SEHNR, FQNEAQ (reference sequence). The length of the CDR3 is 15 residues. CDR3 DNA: TGTGCCAGCAGCCTCACAGGGACGCAGTTCACTGAAGCTTTCTTT. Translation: CASSLTGTQFTEAFF.

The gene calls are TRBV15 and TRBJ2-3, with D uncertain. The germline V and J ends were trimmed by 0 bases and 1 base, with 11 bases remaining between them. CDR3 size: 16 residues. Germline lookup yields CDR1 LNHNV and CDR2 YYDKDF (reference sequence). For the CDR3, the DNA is TGTGCCACCAGCAGAGATTCTAGTGGACGCACAGATACGCAGTATTTT. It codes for CATSRDSSGRTDTQYF.

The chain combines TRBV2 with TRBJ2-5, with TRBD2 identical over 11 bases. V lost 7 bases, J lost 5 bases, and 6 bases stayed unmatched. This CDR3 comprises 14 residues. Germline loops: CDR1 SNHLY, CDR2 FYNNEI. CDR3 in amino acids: CASTLAGGPETQYF. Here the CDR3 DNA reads TGTGCCAGCACTCTAGCGGGGGGTCCGGAGACCCAGTACTTC.

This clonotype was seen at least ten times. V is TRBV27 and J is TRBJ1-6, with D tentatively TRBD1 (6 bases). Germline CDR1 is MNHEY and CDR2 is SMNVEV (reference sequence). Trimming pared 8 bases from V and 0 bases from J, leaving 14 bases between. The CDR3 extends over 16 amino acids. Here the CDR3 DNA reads TGTGCCAGCTCAAGGACAGAGAGCTCCTATAATTCACCCCTCCACTTT. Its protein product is CASSRTESSYNSPLHF.

The CDR3: CASSQFRDSMAGELFF. The CDR3 DNA follows: TGCGCCAGCAGCCAATTCAGGGATTCAATGGCCGGGGAGCTGTTTTTT. The rearrangement links TRBV4-1 to TRBJ2-2; a weak D match, TRBD1 (5 bases). This CDR3 is 16 amino acids long. CDR1 is MGHRA, CDR2 YSYEKL, per germline. Trimming cost V 2 bases and J 6 bases, with 16 bases left between them.

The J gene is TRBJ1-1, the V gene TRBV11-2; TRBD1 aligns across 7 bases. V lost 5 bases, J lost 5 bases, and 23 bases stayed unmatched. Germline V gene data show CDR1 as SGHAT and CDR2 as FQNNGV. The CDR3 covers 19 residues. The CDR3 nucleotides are TGTGCCAGCAGCAGTATAATGGGCCCCAGGGACAGTTTAAGTACTGAAGCTTTCTTT. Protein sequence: CASSSIMGPRDSLSTEAFF.

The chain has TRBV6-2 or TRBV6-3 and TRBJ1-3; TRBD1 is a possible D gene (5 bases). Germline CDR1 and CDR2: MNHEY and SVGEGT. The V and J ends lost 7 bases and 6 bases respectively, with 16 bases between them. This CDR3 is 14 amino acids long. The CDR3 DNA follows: TGTGCCAGCACGGGACGGCCCGGAGAAAACACCATATATTTT. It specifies CASTGRPGENTIYF.

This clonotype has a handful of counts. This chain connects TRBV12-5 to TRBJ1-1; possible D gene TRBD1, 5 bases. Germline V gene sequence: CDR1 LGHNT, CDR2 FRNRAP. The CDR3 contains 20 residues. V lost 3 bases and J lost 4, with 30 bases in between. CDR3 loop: CASGFSLEGPGETGGTEAFF. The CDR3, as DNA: TGTGCTAGTGGTTTCTCCCTTGAGGGGCCCGGGGAAACCGGGGGCACTGAAGCTTTCTTT.

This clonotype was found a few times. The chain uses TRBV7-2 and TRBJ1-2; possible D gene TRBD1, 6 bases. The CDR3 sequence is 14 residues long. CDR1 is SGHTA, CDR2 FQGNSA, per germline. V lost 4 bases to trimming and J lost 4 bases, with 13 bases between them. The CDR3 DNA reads TGTGCCAGCAGCTGGGCCGGGACACTCTATGGCTACACCTTC. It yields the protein CASSWAGTLYGYTF.

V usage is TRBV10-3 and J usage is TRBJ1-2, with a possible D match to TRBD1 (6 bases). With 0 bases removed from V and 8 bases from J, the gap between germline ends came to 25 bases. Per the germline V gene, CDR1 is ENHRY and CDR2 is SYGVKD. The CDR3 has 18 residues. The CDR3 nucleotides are TGTGCCATCAGTGAGTCCCCGACAGGTGTAGACCAACAAGGGGGCTACACCTTC. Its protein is CAISESPTGVDQQGGYTF.